This TCR beta chain was sequenced for a study of beta chain features in type 1 diabetes. Findings of the study overall: For cells with high TCR expression, cDNA sequencing could yield over-representation. Insertions were fewer and deletions more numerous at VDJ junctions in type 1 diabetes patients. A greater similarity of naive, central memory and Treg TCRB repertoires was seen among patients than among healthy donors. Researchers report that Type 1 diabetes patients had moderately but significantly shorter TCRB CDR3s across all four CD4+ subsets.

All of the isolated RNA was reverse transcribed, so expressed TCRB transcripts were sequenced. Some 3.4 million reads were obtained on average from naive, central memory and regulatory T cell samples. Some clones are missing from TCRdb's copy, which holds only in-frame ones; the method was immunoSEQ multiplex PCR. The sample gives more than 300,000 clones, 8% to 10% of which show up once; roughly 0.6% is in the top ten. J lost 2 bases, V lost 0 bases, and 3 bases had no gene match. The germline CDR1 and CDR2 sequences are MGHRA and YSYEKL. CDR3 length: 15 residues. On this clone itself: Its antigen is undetermined. This same CDR3 is encoded by further DNA sequences in the sample.

The chain joins TRBV4-1 to TRBJ1-2, with 7 bases that match TRBD1. The sequenced material came from central memory CD4+ T cells from blood. This clonotype originated in a man aged 25-45 years with type 1 diabetes. The CDR3 sequence: CASSQDEGANYGYTF. The CDR3 nucleotides read TGCGCCAGCAGCCAAGATGAGGGGGCGAACTATGGCTACACCTTC.